Presented here are 15 T cell receptor beta chains from one specimen sequenced in a study of blood T cell repertoires in COVID-19. Clones were read by immunoSEQ multiplex PCR, and TCRdb kept only the in-frame ones, dropping some. The table lists 140,000 to 150,000 clones, around 80% of them singletons. The sample taken for sequencing was peripheral blood. These receptors came from a man between 60 and 70 years old with active or convalescent COVID-19.

The chain joins TRBV18 to TRBJ1-2; D is unclear. The CDR3 has 14 amino acids. The germline V gene encodes CDR1 KGHSH and CDR2 LQKENI. V was trimmed by 4 bases and J by 8 bases, leaving 17 bases between them. Written as DNA, the CDR3 is TGTGCCAGCTCACGCGGGGAAAGAGCATGGGGCTACACCTTC. Its translation is CASSRGERAWGYTF.

The rearrangement uses TRBV6-5 and TRBJ2-2; possible D gene TRBD2, 5 bases. Trimming removed 2 bases at V and 5 bases at J, with 6 bases between. The CDR3 extends over 13 amino acids. Germline CDR1 MNHEY, CDR2 SVGAGI. The CDR3 reads CASSYTGTGELFF. Here the CDR3 DNA reads TGTGCCAGCAGTTACACGGGAACCGGGGAGCTGTTTTTT.

The V and J genes are TRBV7-2 and TRBJ1-1, with TRBD1 matching 7 bases. Germline V lookup: CDR1 SGHTA, CDR2 FQGNSA. This CDR3 region has 16 residues. The trim removed 0 bases at V and 5 bases at J, leaving 9 bases unmatched. The CDR3 loop is CASSLAHLGGRTEAFF. CDR3 DNA sequence: TGTGCCAGCAGCTTAGCGCATTTAGGGGGCAGAACTGAAGCTTTCTTT.

The chain employs TRBV5-1 and TRBJ2-3, with 10 bases fitting TRBD2. J was trimmed by 0 bases and V by 2 bases; bases with no gene match: 9. CDR3 length: 18 residues. In germline, CDR1 is SGHRS, CDR2 YFSETQ. The DNA for the CDR3 is TGCGCCAGCAGCTTTGTCCTAGCGGGAGCCCTTAGCACAGATACGCAGTATTTT. It codes for CASSFVLAGALSTDTQYF.

The chain joins TRBV5-6 to TRBJ2-7; TRBD1 matches at 7 bases. After removal of 2 bases from V and 1 base from J, the junction contained 3 bases not matched to a gene. Per the germline V gene, CDR1 is SGHDT and CDR2 is YYEEEE. The CDR3 contains 14 residues. CDR3 residues: CASSFPGGSYEQYF. The CDR3 DNA is TGTGCCAGCAGCTTCCCAGGGGGTTCCTACGAGCAGTACTTC.

This chain uses TRBV7-9 with TRBJ2-7, with D possibly matching TRBD2 (5 bases). This CDR3 has 14 amino acids. Germline CDR1 is SEHNR and CDR2 is FQNEAQ (reference sequence). Trimming took off 7 bases at V and 3 bases at J, with 16 bases between the two ends. The CDR3 DNA reads TGTGCCAGCACCCATGGGGAGTCTTTCTACGAGCAGTACTTC. It specifies CASTHGESFYEQYF.

V is TRBV27 and J is TRBJ2-7; 10 nucleotides match TRBD1. Germline V CDR1 and CDR2: MNHEY, SMNVEV (reference sequence). Unmatched junction bases numbered 4, after V lost 3 bases and J lost 2 bases. This CDR3 is built from 15 residues. The CDR3 loop reads CASSFLGQGAYEQYF. In nucleotides, the CDR3 is TGTGCCAGCAGTTTTCTTGGACAGGGGGCCTACGAGCAGTACTTC.

CDR3 loop: CASSLEITNYGYTF. The CDR3 nucleotides read TGTGCCAGCAGCTTGGAAATTACTAACTATGGCTACACCTTC. J is TRBJ1-2 and V is TRBV5-5; no firm D call. The CDR3 is 14 residues long. The germline V and J ends were trimmed by 0 bases and 0 bases, with 6 bases remaining between them. Looked up from germline, CDR1 is SGHKS and CDR2 is YYEKEE (reference sequence).

This chain links TRBV5-1 with TRBJ1-4; 10 positions agree with TRBD1. J gave up 7 bases and V 3 bases, and 9 bases lay outside the gene matches. CDR3 size: 16 residues. Germline V lookup: CDR1 SGHRS, CDR2 YFSETQ. The CDR3 spells CASSSHAGTGAEKLFF. The CDR3 bases are TGCGCCAGCAGCTCTCATGCCGGGACAGGGGCTGAAAAACTGTTTTTT.

This clone appeared a few times. The rearrangement uses TRBV2 and TRBJ2-2; the D gene is possibly TRBD1 (5 bases). CDR1 is SNHLY and CDR2 is FYNNEI in the germline V gene. The CDR3 totals 14 residues. The V end lost 10 bases, the J end lost 4 bases, and 16 bases lay between the germline ends. CDR3 in amino acids: CATSGQGGTGELFF. The CDR3 DNA follows: TGTGCCACCTCTGGGCAGGGTGGCACCGGGGAGCTGTTTTTT.

The J gene is TRBJ2-2, the V gene TRBV24-1, with D possibly being TRBD1 (6 bases). Germline assignment: CDR1 KGHDR and CDR2 SFDVKD. V lost 10 bases and J lost 0, with 8 bases in between. The CDR3 totals 13 residues. The CDR3 DNA reads as TGTGCCACGGGGACACCGAACACCGGGGAGCTGTTTTTT. Amino acid sequence: CATGTPNTGELFF.

This clone was counted only a few times. The chain uses TRBV7-8 and TRBJ2-7; 7 nucleotides line up with TRBD1. The V gene end was trimmed by 5 bases and the J gene end by 0 bases; junction bases not matched to a gene: 10. The CDR3 runs 16 residues. Germline CDR1 SGHVS, CDR2 FQNEAQ. The CDR3 protein is CASSPNSGTDSYEQYF. The CDR3, as DNA: TGTGCCAGCAGCCCAAACTCAGGGACAGACTCCTACGAGCAGTACTTC.

The chain is built from TRBV11-2 and TRBJ2-7, with 14 bases identical to TRBD2. CDR3 length equals 17 residues. V gave up 3 bases and J gave up 6 bases; unmatched junction bases: 10. The germline V gene has CDR1 SGHAT and CDR2 FQNNGV. The CDR3 bases are TGTGCCAGCAGCTTTGCGGGACTAGCGGGAGTAATGGGCGAGCAGTACTTC. It encodes CASSFAGLAGVMGEQYF.

This clone has just one count. The chain has TRBV5-1 and TRBJ2-1, with 10 bases that match TRBD1. With 2 bases clipped from V and 8 bases from J, the junction kept 7 bases outside the gene matches. This CDR3 comprises 15 residues. Germline V CDR1 and CDR2: SGHRS, YFSETQ. CDR3 nucleotides: TGCGCCAGCAGCTTCGGGACAGGGGTAGGGGATGAGCAGTTCTTC. This translates into CASSFGTGVGDEQFF.

The genes are TRBV6-5 and TRBJ1-5; 7 positions match TRBD1. This CDR3 is 15 amino acids long. The J segment lost 5 bases and the V segment lost 6 bases, leaving 10 bases of the junction unmatched. CDR1 and CDR2 from the germline V gene are MNHEY and SVGAGI. The CDR3, as DNA: TGTGCCAGCAGGCTCTTCACAGGGGTGGATCAGCCCCAGCATTTT. It encodes CASRLFTGVDQPQHF.